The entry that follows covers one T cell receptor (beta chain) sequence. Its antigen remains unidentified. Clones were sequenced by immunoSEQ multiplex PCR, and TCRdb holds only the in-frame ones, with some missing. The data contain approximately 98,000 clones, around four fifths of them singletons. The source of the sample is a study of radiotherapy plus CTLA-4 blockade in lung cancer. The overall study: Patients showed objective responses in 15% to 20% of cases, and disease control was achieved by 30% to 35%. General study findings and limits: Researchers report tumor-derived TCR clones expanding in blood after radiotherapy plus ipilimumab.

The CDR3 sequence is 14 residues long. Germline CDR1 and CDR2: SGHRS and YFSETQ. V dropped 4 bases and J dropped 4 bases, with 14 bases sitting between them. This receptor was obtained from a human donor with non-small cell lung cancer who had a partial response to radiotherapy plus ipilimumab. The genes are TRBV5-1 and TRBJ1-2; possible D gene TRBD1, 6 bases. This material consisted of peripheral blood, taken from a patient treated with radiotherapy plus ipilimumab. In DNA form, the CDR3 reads TGCGCCAGCAGCGCCTCGGGACAAGCCTATGGCTACACCTTC. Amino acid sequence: CASSASGQAYGYTF.